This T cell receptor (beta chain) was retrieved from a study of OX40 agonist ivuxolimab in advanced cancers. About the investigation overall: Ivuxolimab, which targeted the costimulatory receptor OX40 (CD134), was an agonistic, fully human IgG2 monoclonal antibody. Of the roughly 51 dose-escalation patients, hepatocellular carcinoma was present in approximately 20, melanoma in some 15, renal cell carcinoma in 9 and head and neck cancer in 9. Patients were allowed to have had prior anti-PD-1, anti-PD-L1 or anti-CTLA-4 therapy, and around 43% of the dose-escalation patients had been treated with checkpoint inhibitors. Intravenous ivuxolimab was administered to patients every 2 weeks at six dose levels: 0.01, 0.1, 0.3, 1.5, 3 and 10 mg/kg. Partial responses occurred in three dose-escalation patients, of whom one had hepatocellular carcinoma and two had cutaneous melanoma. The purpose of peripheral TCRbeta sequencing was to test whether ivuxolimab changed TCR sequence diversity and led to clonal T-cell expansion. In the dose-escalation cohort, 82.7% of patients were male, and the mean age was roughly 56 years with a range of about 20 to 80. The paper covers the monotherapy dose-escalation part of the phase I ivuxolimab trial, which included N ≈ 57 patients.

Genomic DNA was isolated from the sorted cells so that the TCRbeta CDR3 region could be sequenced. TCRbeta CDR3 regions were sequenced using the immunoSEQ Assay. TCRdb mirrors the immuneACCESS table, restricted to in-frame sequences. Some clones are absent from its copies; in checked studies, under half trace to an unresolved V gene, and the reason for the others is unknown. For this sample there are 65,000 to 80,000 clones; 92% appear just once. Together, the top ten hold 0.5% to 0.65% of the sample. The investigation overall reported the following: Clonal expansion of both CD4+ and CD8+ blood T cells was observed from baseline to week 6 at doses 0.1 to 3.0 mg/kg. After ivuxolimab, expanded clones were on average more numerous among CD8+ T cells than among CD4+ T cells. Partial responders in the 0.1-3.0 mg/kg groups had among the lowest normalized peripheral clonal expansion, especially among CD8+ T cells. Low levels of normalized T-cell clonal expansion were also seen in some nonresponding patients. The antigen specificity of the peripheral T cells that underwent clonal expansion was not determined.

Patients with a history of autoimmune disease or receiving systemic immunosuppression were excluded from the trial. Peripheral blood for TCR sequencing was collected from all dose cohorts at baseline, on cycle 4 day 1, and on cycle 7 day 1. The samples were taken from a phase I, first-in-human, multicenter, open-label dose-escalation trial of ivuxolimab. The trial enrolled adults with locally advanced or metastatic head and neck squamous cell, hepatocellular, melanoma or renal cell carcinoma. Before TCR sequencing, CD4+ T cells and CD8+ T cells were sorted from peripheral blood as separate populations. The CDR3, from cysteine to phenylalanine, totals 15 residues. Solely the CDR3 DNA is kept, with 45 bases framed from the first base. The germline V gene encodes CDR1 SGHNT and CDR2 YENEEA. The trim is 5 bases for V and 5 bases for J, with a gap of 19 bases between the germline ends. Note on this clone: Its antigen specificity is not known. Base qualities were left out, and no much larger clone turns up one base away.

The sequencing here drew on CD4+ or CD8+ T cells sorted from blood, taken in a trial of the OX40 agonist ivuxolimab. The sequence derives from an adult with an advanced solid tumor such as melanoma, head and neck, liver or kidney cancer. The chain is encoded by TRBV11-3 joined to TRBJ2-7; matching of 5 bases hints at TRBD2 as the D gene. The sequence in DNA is TGTGCCAGCAGCCAGGAGGCGAGAGGATTCGACGAGCAGTACTTC. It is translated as CASSQEARGFDEQYF.